What follows are 23 T cell receptor beta chains derived from one specimen sequenced in a study of blood T cell repertoires in COVID-19. Here immunoSEQ multiplex PCR was the method, and the copy in TCRdb shows in-frame clones only, minus some. The sample includes about 380,000 clones, more than 75% of them seen just once. The material sequenced was PBMCs or T cells enriched from blood (not recorded which). The receptors shown here come from a young woman who had recovered from COVID-19.

CDR3 residues: CASRGQGVNEQYF. In DNA, the CDR3 is TGTGCCAGCAGGGGACAGGGGGTCAACGAGCAGTACTTC. This sequence joins TRBV7-2 and TRBJ2-7; 11 bases match TRBD1. J gave up 5 bases and V 6 bases, and 3 bases lay outside the gene matches. Germline CDR1 is SGHTA and CDR2 is FQGNSA. This CDR3 region has 13 residues.

V usage is TRBV7-2 and J usage is TRBJ2-1, with 12 bases lining up with TRBD2. V was clipped by 4 bases and J by 4 bases; unmatched bases: 2. The CDR3 is 15 residues long. Germline V gene sequence: CDR1 SGHTA, CDR2 FQGNSA. CDR3 sequence (DNA): TGTGCCAGCAGCTCCGGACTAGCGGGGTACAATGAGCAGTTCTTC. Translation: CASSSGLAGYNEQFF.

The sample holds one count of this clone. The chain uses TRBV2 and TRBJ2-1; 10 nucleotides match TRBD1. This CDR3 has 14 residues. Germline V lookup: CDR1 SNHLY, CDR2 FYNNEI. Trimming removed 6 bases from V and 3 bases from J; junction bases left unmatched: 2. This chain's CDR3 is CASRGTGDYNEQFF. DNA for the CDR3: TGTGCCAGCAGAGGGACAGGGGACTACAATGAGCAGTTCTTC.

This clone has only a few counts. This sequence joins TRBV7-9 and TRBJ1-2; maybe TRBD1 (6 bases). The V and J ends lost 4 bases and 6 bases respectively, with 12 bases between them. Germline V lookup: CDR1 SEHNR, CDR2 FQNEAQ (reference sequence). The CDR3 runs to 13 residues. CDR3 loop: CASSWDAGDGYTF. The DNA for the CDR3 is TGTGCCAGCAGCTGGGATGCAGGGGATGGCTACACCTTC.

The chain is built from TRBV7-8 and TRBJ1-2; tentatively, D is TRBD1 (6 bases). The CDR3 runs 18 residues. Trimming pared 1 base from V and 0 bases from J, leaving 18 bases between. Germline values: CDR1 SGHVS, CDR2 FQNEAQ. The CDR3 reads CASSLGPQEQGANYGYTF. CDR3 sequence (DNA): TGTGCCAGCAGCTTAGGTCCGCAGGAACAGGGAGCTAACTATGGCTACACCTTC.

This clone was counted a single time. The V gene is TRBV18, the J gene TRBJ1-1; tentatively, D is TRBD1 (5 bases). This CDR3 has 15 residues. V was trimmed by 3 bases and J by 1 base, leaving 12 bases between them. Germline assignment: CDR1 KGHSH and CDR2 LQKENI. The CDR3 here is CASSPRTPWNTEAFF. CDR3 DNA sequence: TGTGCCAGCTCACCGAGGACACCATGGAACACTGAAGCTTTCTTT.

This sequence joins TRBV12-3 or TRBV12-4 and TRBJ1-1; 7 bases fit TRBD1. After removal of 6 bases from V and 3 bases from J, the junction contained 4 bases not matched to a gene. The CDR3 has 13 residues. The CDR3, as DNA: TGTGCCAGCAGGCCGCAGGGGGACACTGAAGCTTTCTTT. This codes for CASRPQGDTEAFF.

This chain joins TRBV30 and TRBJ2-7, with 7 nucleotides matching TRBD2. CDR3 length: 13 residues. CDR1 is GTSNPN and CDR2 is SVGIG in the germline V gene (reference sequence). CDR3 nucleotides: TGTGGACTGGGGGGGTTCGAGACCTACGAGCAGTACTTC. Its protein product is CGLGGFETYEQYF.

This chain uses TRBV7-8 with TRBJ1-4; no definite D call. The V gene's germline CDR1 is SGHVS and CDR2 FQNEAQ. V dropped 5 bases and J dropped 7 bases, with 14 bases sitting between them. This CDR3 is 14 amino acids long. The DNA of the CDR3 is TGTGCCAGCAGCCCCGCGGGAGCAGGTGAAAAACTGTTTTTT. Amino acids: CASSPAGAGEKLFF.

V gene TRBV14 combines with J gene TRBJ1-1, with 8 bases aligning to TRBD1. The germline V gene encodes CDR1 SGHDN and CDR2 FVKESK. The CDR3 is 16 residues long. Losses at the gene ends were 2 bases for V and 1 base for J; bases not matched to a gene: 6. The CDR3 sequence is CASSQTRTGWNTEAFF. The CDR3 DNA reads TGTGCCAGCAGCCAAACGAGGACAGGGTGGAACACTGAAGCTTTCTTT.

V gene TRBV5-1 combines with J gene TRBJ2-4, with TRBD1 matching 7 bases. The length of the CDR3 is 15 residues. Germline CDR1 is SGHRS and CDR2 is YFSETQ. The trim removed 0 bases at V and 7 bases at J, leaving 7 bases unmatched. Written as DNA, the CDR3 is TGCGCCAGCAGCTTGGGTCTTCGAGGGGGCAACATTCAGTACTTC. Protein: CASSLGLRGGNIQYF.

The chain carries TRBV12-2 and TRBJ1-2. TRBV12-2 is assigned pseudogene status. CDR3 length: 12 amino acids. The CDR3: CASRFGDYGYTF. The CDR3 nucleotides are TGTGCAAGTCGCTTCGGGGACTATGGCTACACCTTC.

The chain recombines TRBV4-2 with TRBJ2-1, with 14 bases identical to TRBD2. Germline V lookup: CDR1 LGHNA, CDR2 YNFKEQ. This CDR3 has 19 residues. V was clipped by 4 bases and J by 0 bases; unmatched bases: 8. This CDR3 reads CASSPTGLAGGSSYNEQFF. CDR3 DNA: TGTGCCAGCAGCCCTACTGGACTAGCGGGGGGATCCTCCTACAATGAGCAGTTCTTC.

The genes are TRBV19 and TRBJ1-2; D unclear. In germline, CDR1 is LNHDA, CDR2 SQIVND (reference sequence). The CDR3 contains 14 residues. Trimming took 1 base from V and 1 from J, leaving 7 bases between them. The CDR3 reads CASSIARNNYGYTF. The CDR3 DNA reads TGTGCCAGTAGTATAGCCAGAAATAACTATGGCTACACCTTC.

A single count supports this clone. This sequence joins TRBV6-2 or TRBV6-3 and TRBJ1-2; tentative D call: TRBD1 (6 bases). This CDR3 is 16 amino acids long. The V end was cut by 5 bases, the J end by 1 base, with 17 bases between. Germline CDR1 reads MNHEY; CDR2 reads SVGEGT. The CDR3 DNA is TGTGCCAGCAGTACCCCCGGTAGGGGGTATAACTATGGCTACACCTTC. Protein: CASSTPGRGYNYGYTF.

The rearrangement joins TRBV30 to TRBJ1-4, with a possible D match to TRBD1 (6 bases). CDR1 and CDR2 (germline): GTSNPN, SVGIG (reference sequence). V was pared by 3 bases and J by 6 bases, with 8 bases between. The CDR3 loop spans 12 amino acids. The DNA for the CDR3 is TGTGCCTGGAGGGGGGCGTATGAAAAACTGTTTTTT. Translation gives CAWRGAYEKLFF. Full variable domain (rest looked up from reference TRBV30 and TRBJ1-4): SQTIHQWPATLVQPVGSPLSLECTVEGTSNPNLYWYRQAAGRGLQLLFYSVGIGQISSEVPQNLSASRPQDRQFILSSKKLLLSDSGFYLCAWRGAYEKLFFGSGTQLSVL.

This clone was recorded once. V gene TRBV7-9 combines with J gene TRBJ2-7; 9 bases are a match to TRBD1. Germline V gives CDR1 SEHNR, CDR2 FQNEAQ (reference sequence). This CDR3 contains 15 residues. The junction had 5 bases not matched to a gene; V was cut back by 5 bases and J by 0 bases. CDR3 protein: CASSQGQGSSYEQYF. DNA of the CDR3: TGTGCCAGCAGCCAGGGACAGGGCAGCTCCTACGAGCAGTACTTC.

The gene calls are TRBV30 and TRBJ1-5; D remains ambiguous. The CDR3 totals 13 residues. Germline assignment: CDR1 GTSNPN and CDR2 SVGIG (reference sequence). V shed 5 bases and J shed 4 bases, with 12 bases lying between them. This CDR3 is CAWGSDKNQPQHF. The CDR3 DNA sequence: TGTGCCTGGGGTTCAGATAAGAATCAGCCCCAGCATTTT.

This clone was picked up one time. The chain has TRBV18 and TRBJ2-7, with a tentative D call TRBD1 (5 bases). CDR3 length: 12 amino acids. V was pared by 2 bases and J by 5 bases, with 7 bases between. The germline gives CDR1 KGHSH, CDR2 LQKENI. The CDR3 loop reads CASSPGRDEQYF. The DNA for the CDR3 is TGTGCCAGCTCACCAGGCAGGGACGAGCAGTACTTC.

This clone has a handful of counts. CDR3 sequence (DNA): TGTGCCAGCAGCTTAGAGGCAACAGCGAACACTGAAGCTTTCTTT. It codes for CASSLEATANTEAFF. J is TRBJ1-1 and V is TRBV7-9, with D unresolved. Germline values: CDR1 SEHNR, CDR2 FQNEAQ (reference sequence). The germline V and J ends were trimmed by 1 base and 1 base, with 10 bases remaining between them. This CDR3 is built from 15 residues.

The chain carries TRBV18 and TRBJ2-7; D unresolved. V lost 3 bases to trimming and J lost 1 base, with 7 bases between them. Germline CDR1 reads KGHSH; CDR2 reads LQKENI. The length of the CDR3 is 13 residues. CDR3: CASSPAESYEQYF. For the CDR3, the DNA is TGTGCCAGCTCACCGGCCGAATCCTACGAGCAGTACTTC.

The V call is TRBV6-1, the J call TRBJ1-2; TRBD1 aligns across 7 bases. Germline CDR1 MNHNS, CDR2 SASEGT. V shed 6 bases, J shed 4 bases, and the junction held 11 bases outside the gene matches. The CDR3 runs to 15 residues. CDR3 bases: TGTGCCAGCAGCGCCCCGACAGGGCTTAGCTATGGCTACACCTTC. Translating it yields CASSAPTGLSYGYTF.

This chain connects TRBV7-9 to TRBJ2-1; D might be TRBD1 (5 bases). Germline V lookup: CDR1 SEHNR, CDR2 FQNEAQ (reference sequence). There are 15 residues in the CDR3. V lost 4 bases to trimming and J lost 2 bases, with 12 bases between them. Here the CDR3 reads CASSSTVDPYNEQFF. For the CDR3, the DNA is TGTGCCAGCAGCTCGACAGTAGATCCCTACAATGAGCAGTTCTTC.